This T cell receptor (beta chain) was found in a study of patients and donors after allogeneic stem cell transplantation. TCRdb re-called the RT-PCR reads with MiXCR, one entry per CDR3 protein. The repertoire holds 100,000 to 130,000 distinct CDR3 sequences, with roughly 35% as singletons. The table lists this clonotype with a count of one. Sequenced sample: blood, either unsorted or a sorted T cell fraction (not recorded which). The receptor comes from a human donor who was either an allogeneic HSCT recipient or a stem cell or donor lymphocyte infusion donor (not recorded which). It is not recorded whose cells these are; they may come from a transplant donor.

The CDR3: CASSPLGLAGVEDTQYF. In nucleotides, the CDR3 is TGCGCCAGCAGCCCCCTGGGACTAGCGGGAGTAGAAGATACGCAGTATTTT. V usage is TRBV5-1 and J usage is TRBJ2-3; 14 positions match TRBD2. CDR1 is SGHRS, CDR2 YFSETQ, per germline. V lost 4 bases to trimming and J lost 5 bases; unmatched junction nucleotides: 9. This CDR3 region has 17 residues.